This TCR beta chain was identified during a study of cytomegalovirus exposure and HLA in healthy donors. Study observations and caveats: Per published accounts, TCR beta sequences correctly predicted the HLA-A and HLA-B alleles of most subjects. The majority of TCR sequences were rare, yet some public TCRs appeared in many donors.

These donors counted as nominally healthy when sampled, but unrecorded immune exposures were likely. With regard to this clone: What it binds is not known.

A multiplex PCR was run with 60 Vbeta primers and 13 Jbeta primers. Libraries were prepared by immunoSEQ multiplex PCR; TCRdb keeps only in-frame clonotypes and omits some of them. The repertoire holds 95,000 to 100,000 clones, 75% to 90% seen once, with less than 5% in the top ten. Looked up from germline, CDR1 is SNHLY and CDR2 is FYNNEI. The CDR3 length is 15 residues. J was trimmed by 4 bases and V by 7 bases; bases with no gene match: 11. The chain links TRBV2 to TRBJ2-5; 8 nucleotides match TRBD1. This sequence was found in a man aged 25-40 years in good health and CMV-seronegative. Sample: PBMCs. CDR3 region: CASNTETGDGETQYF. CDR3 in DNA: TGTGCCAGCAATACGGAGACAGGGGATGGAGAGACCCAGTACTTC.